A single sample is the source of the 4 T cell receptor beta chains below, sequenced in a study of response to subunit inactivated influenza vaccine. In TCRdb, the RT-PCR reads were re-called with MiXCR into one record per CDR3 protein. The sample holds some 150,000 distinct CDR3 sequences, more than 10% seen once. In addition, the sample was reused for a study of T cells expressing NK-cell markers. From that study: Scientists made TCR beta cDNA using 5'RACE template switching with UMIs.

Sequenced material: CD8+ T cells sorted from PBMCs, taken 11 to 12 days after vaccination. These receptors originate from a man aged 50-60 years who received an inactivated influenza vaccine.

This clonotype was seen a few times. V gene TRBV10-3 combines with J gene TRBJ1-1; 7 positions match TRBD1. The V segment lost 10 bases and the J segment 4 bases; nucleotides outside the gene matches: 9. The CDR3 runs 13 residues. Per germline, CDR1 ENHRY and CDR2 SYGVKD. The CDR3: CASSHDRVTEAFF. The CDR3 coding sequence is TGTGCCAGCAGCCACGACAGGGTCACTGAAGCTTTCTTT.

The rearrangement joins TRBV28 to TRBJ2-5; a possible D gene is TRBD2 (6 bases). CDR3 length equals 14 residues. Germline lookup yields CDR1 MDHEN and CDR2 SYDVKM. The V and J ends lost 3 bases and 9 bases respectively, with 17 bases between them. The chain's CDR3 is CASSFWGPGRPQYF. Written as DNA, the CDR3 is TGTGCCAGCAGTTTTTGGGGACCTGGGAGGCCCCAGTACTTC.

This clonotype appeared a few times. The chain carries TRBV27 and TRBJ2-1; D remains unclear. The V gene lost 3 bases and the J gene lost 7 bases, with 10 bases spanning the gap. Germline-derived CDR1 and CDR2 are MNHEY and SMNVEV (reference sequence). The CDR3 consists of 13 residues. CDR3 DNA: TGTGCCAGCAGTTTCATAGGGATGAATGAGCAGTTCTTC. As protein: CASSFIGMNEQFF.

This clonotype was seen repeatedly, ten times or more. V usage is TRBV6-2 or TRBV6-3 and J usage is TRBJ2-1, with TRBD1 as a possible D gene (5 bases). The V and J ends lost 6 bases and 6 bases respectively, with 12 bases between them. This CDR3 spans 13 amino acids. Germline V gene lookup returns CDR1 MNHEY and CDR2 SVGEGT. This CDR3 reads CASRPTALNEQFF. The CDR3 DNA follows: TGTGCCAGCAGGCCGACAGCTCTCAATGAGCAGTTCTTC.